These T cell receptor beta chains were read from a single sample in a study of T cells in Graves' hyperthyroidism and ophthalmopathy. TCRdb reanalysed the multiplex PCR reads using MiXCR and keeps one entry per CDR3 protein. The sample lists almost 350,000 distinct CDR3 sequences; 18% were seen once. The sequencing input was blood. Receptors were obtained from a woman between 35 and 50 years old with Graves' ophthalmopathy. The CDR3 runs from the conserved cysteine through the conserved F or W. The order of the fields is V gene, J gene, CDR3 protein.

V: TRBV2
J: TRBJ2-7
CDR3: CASSELWVRYEQYF

V: TRBV27
J: TRBJ1-1
CDR3: CASRPGQGAAEAFF

V: TRBV28
J: TRBJ2-7
CDR3: CASTLGQSYEQYF

V: TRBV7-2
J: TRBJ2-7
CDR3: CASSLPATSGFPYEQYF

V: TRBV12-3/TRBV12-4
J: TRBJ2-2
CDR3: CAIRRAGGELFF

V: TRBV5-1
J: TRBJ2-5
CDR3: CASSLGWRETQYF

V: TRBV6-1
J: TRBJ1-1
CDR3: CASSESGGTEAFF

V: TRBV27
J: TRBJ1-5
CDR3: CASSLETGNQPQPF

V: TRBV24-1
J: TRBJ2-2
CDR3: CATSDYRDKDGELFF

V: TRBV28
J: TRBJ1-1
CDR3: CASTGRMRTEAFF

V: TRBV7-9
J: TRBJ1-2
CDR3: CASSSSTGNGYTF

V: TRBV6-1
J: TRBJ2-2
CDR3: CASSATGIHTGELFF

V: TRBV3-1
J: TRBJ1-1
CDR3: CASSLYRHSNTEAFF

V: TRBV11-2
J: TRBJ2-7
CDR3: CASSLVFSYEQYF

V: TRBV6-1
J: TRBJ1-2
CDR3: CASRLGQGKSGYTF

V: TRBV27
J: TRBJ2-7
CDR3: CASSRNLAPTYYEQYF

V: TRBV2
J: TRBJ2-1
CDR3: CASSEVSGPYNEQFF

V: TRBV27
J: TRBJ1-1
CDR3: CASSFSPKNTEAFF

V: TRBV6-1
J: TRBJ1-5
CDR3: CASSDGLGQPQHF

V: TRBV12-3/TRBV12-4
J: TRBJ2-7
CDR3: CASSLSLRWTGGNEQYF

V: TRBV7-8
J: TRBJ2-5
CDR3: CASSLWPGEVETQYF

V: TRBV19
J: TRBJ1-2
CDR3: CASRGELLYGYTF

V: TRBV20-1
J: TRBJ2-5
CDR3: CSAGSDASGGETQYF

V: TRBV6-2/TRBV6-3
J: TRBJ2-5
CDR3: CASSNPGTAETQYF

V: TRBV27
J: TRBJ2-5
CDR3: CASSLSGETQYF

V: TRBV10-3
J: TRBJ1-2
CDR3: CVTGQGGYIF

V: TRBV2
J: TRBJ2-7
CDR3: CASSTGGGYKQYF

V: TRBV19
J: TRBJ1-1
CDR3: CASSSGIWMNTEAFF

V: TRBV29-1
J: TRBJ1-1
CDR3: CSAARGPVTEAFF

V: TRBV11-1
J: TRBJ1-1
CDR3: CASSQKSTGRNTEAFF

V: TRBV30
J: TRBJ2-5
CDR3: CAWSTVRTIEETQYF

V: TRBV3-1
J: TRBJ1-5
CDR3: CASSLLMETGFIRGNQPQHF

V: TRBV4-3
J: TRBJ1-2
CDR3: CASSQERGAGGYTF

V: TRBV6-5
J: TRBJ1-5
CDR3: CASSNGQPQHF

V: TRBV4-2
J: TRBJ2-7
CDR3: CASSQERRGGYEQYF

V: TRBV6-1
J: TRBJ2-7
CDR3: CASSTTGLTYEQYF

V: TRBV20-1
J: TRBJ2-7
CDR3: CSAQDPYEQYF

V: TRBV27
J: TRBJ1-5
CDR3: CASSLLDGNQPQHF

V: TRBV7-3
J: TRBJ2-5
CDR3: CAIRIPPQETQYF

V: TRBV20-1
J: TRBJ1-3
CDR3: CSARGQFGNTIYF

V: TRBV5-1
J: TRBJ2-2
CDR3: CASTPTANTGELFF

V: TRBV2
J: TRBJ2-7
CDR3: CASSPGHWEQYF

V: TRBV12-3/TRBV12-4
J: TRBJ1-2
CDR3: CASSETGTGVQGYTF

V: TRBV11-2
J: TRBJ2-7
CDR3: CASSLDWGLAAYEQYF

V: TRBV20-1
J: TRBJ2-7
CDR3: CSALRTSGTYEQYF

V: TRBV6-1
J: TRBJ1-1
CDR3: CASSEAWTGRTEAFF

V: TRBV12-3/TRBV12-4
J: TRBJ1-1
CDR3: CASSPGPVEAFF

V: TRBV12-3/TRBV12-4
J: TRBJ1-1
CDR3: CASNQGANTEAFF

V: TRBV2
J: TRBJ1-1
CDR3: CASRTQGHTEAFF

V: TRBV6-2/TRBV6-3
J: TRBJ2-6
CDR3: CASNQGASGANVLTF

V: TRBV28
J: TRBJ1-3
CDR3: CASRAPGPIYF

V: TRBV28
J: TRBJ2-7
CDR3: CASSLSTPGVGEQYF

V: TRBV28
J: TRBJ1-1
CDR3: CASSSQTEQTEAFF

V: TRBV28
J: TRBJ1-2
CDR3: CASSQRGQGVFFYGYTF

V: TRBV6-1
J: TRBJ1-5
CDR3: CASSLGGLNNQPQHF

V: TRBV11-1
J: TRBJ2-7
CDR3: CASSLRGGTGTYEQYF

V: TRBV29-1
J: TRBJ2-7
CDR3: CSVAGRRNYEQYF

V: TRBV5-1
J: TRBJ1-2
CDR3: CASSTGDGGYTF

V: TRBV28
J: TRBJ2-7
CDR3: CASSSPRGRGSYEQYF

V: TRBV11-2
J: TRBJ1-1
CDR3: CASSPESRNRHGAEAFF